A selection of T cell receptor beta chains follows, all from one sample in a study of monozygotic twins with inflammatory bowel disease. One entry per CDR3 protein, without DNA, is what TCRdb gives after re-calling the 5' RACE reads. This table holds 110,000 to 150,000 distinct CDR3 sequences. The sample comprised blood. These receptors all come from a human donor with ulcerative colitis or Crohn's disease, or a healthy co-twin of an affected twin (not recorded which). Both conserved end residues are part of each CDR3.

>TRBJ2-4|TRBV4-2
CASSQDGGLAGGKNIQYF
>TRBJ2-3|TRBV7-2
CASSPSPDYSDTQYF
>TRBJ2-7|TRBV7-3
CASSPWAGEFYEQYF
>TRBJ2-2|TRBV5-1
CASSWGQGNTGELFF
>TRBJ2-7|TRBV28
CASSLGSSGSNYEQYF
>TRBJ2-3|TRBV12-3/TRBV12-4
CASGPGGGDTQYF
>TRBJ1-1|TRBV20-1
CSARATGGLRNTEAFF
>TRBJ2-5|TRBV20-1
CSARDGTRVPETQYF
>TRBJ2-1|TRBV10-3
CAINPGGHEQFF
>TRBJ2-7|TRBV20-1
CSARDWGTGGGEQYF
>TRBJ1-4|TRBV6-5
CASSYGGGEKKLFF
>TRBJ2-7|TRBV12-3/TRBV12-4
CASSLGTGVSYEQYF
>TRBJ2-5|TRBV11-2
CASSSHRHRVGTQYF
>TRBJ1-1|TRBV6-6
CASSYGTASTEAFF
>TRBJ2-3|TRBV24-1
CATSLAGGQQDTQYF
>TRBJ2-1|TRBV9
CASSVVPYNEQFF
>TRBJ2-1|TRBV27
CATQFTGGDEQFF
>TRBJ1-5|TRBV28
CASSTLEPQHF
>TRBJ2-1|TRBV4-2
CASSQEKYNEQFF
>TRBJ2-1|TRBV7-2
CASSLSTGGTIGSSYNEQFF